This TCR beta chain was sequenced for a study of shared clonotypes between healthy human individuals. Unsorted PBMC contributed approximately 270 ng DNA, about 30,000 T cell genomes, to each replicate PCR. Only in-frame clones appear in the TCRdb table, and some are missing; sequencing was by immunoSEQ multiplex PCR. Of about 480,000 clones detected, about three quarters appear once; the ten largest clones hold 9.5% to 15%. Donation came from healthy HIV-negative adults that had no recent acute infections or vaccinations. The sequence derives from a woman in her forties in good health. Some clones in this sample may be carry-over from other donors' samples. The sequenced sample was PBMCs.

The CDR3 reads CASSTVAGGIHYEQYF. The CDR3 DNA reads as TGTGCCAGTAGTACCGTAGCGGGAGGGATTCACTACGAGCAGTACTTC. The gene calls are TRBV19 and TRBJ2-7; 11 nucleotides agree with TRBD2. The CDR3 is 16 residues long. Trimming removed 4 bases from V and 3 bases from J; junction bases left unmatched: 8. The V gene's germline CDR1 is LNHDA and CDR2 SQIVND (reference sequence).